The clone carrying this TCR beta chain was recorded a few times. The source of the sample is a study of cytomegalovirus exposure and HLA in healthy donors. Study-level background: An earlier analysis identified 100 million to 130 million unique TCR beta sequences in approximately 170 million T cells.

Germline trimming cut 4 bases from V and 7 bases from J; bases unmatched to any gene: 4. This CDR3 has 14 amino acids. Germline V CDR1 and CDR2: SNHLY, FYNNEI. A multiplex PCR was run with 60 Vbeta primers and 13 Jbeta primers. Generated by immunoSEQ multiplex PCR, the TCRdb table keeps only in-frame clones and is missing some. The sample holds some 130,000 clones, about 70% seen once. This chain connects TRBV2 to TRBJ2-7, with 13 bases identical to TRBD2. This TCR came from a woman between 55 and 75 years old in good health and CMV-seropositive. Source material: PBMCs. CDR3 DNA: TGTGCCAGCAGTGGACTAGCGGGAGGCGGAGAGCAGTACTTC. Protein sequence: CASSGLAGGGEQYF.